Sequencing of this T cell receptor (beta chain) was carried out in a study of cytomegalovirus exposure and HLA in healthy donors. Overall study context: The Caucasian-associated ancestry cluster contained about 80% of the approximately 400 genotyped donors.

As to this clone: Its antigen remains unidentified.

The PCR ran on 60 Vbeta and 13 Jbeta primers. Sequenced by immunoSEQ multiplex PCR; TCRdb stores in-frame clones only, minus some. The sample includes 150,000 to 200,000 clones, over 65% seen only once; the top ten take around 7%. Study results and caveats: V- and J-gene trimming of TCR beta was linked (in a later analysis) to a missense DCLRE1C variant. Because they were indistinguishable, some V segments, including TRBV6-2 and TRBV6-3, were excluded. A later analysis appeared to link common viral pathogens to several of the most significant clusters.

The CDR3 is made up of 13 amino acids. Trimming cost V 4 bases and J 3 bases, with 7 bases left between them. This sequence was found in a man aged 35 to 55 in good health and CMV-seropositive. Sample: PBMCs. V is TRBV23-1 and J is TRBJ1-3; D is unresolved. TRBV23-1 is sorted into the ORF group, with uncertain function. CDR3 protein: CASSRGFGNTIYF. The CDR3 region has the DNA TGCGCCAGCAGTCGCGGATTTGGAAACACCATATATTTT.